The 10 T cell receptor beta chains below come from one sample, sequenced in a study of circulating CD8 cells and anti-PD-1 response in melanoma. The QIAseq Immune Repertoire TCR panel built the libraries from around 15 ng of total RNA. TCRdb called the reads again in MiXCR, with one record for every CDR3 protein. This table holds 950 to 1,300 distinct CDR3 sequences, about 6.2% found once. Live CD3+CD8+TCRalphabeta+ cells were sorted into four subsets by PD-1 and/or TIGIT. Specimen: CD8+ T cells from PBMCs, collected at baseline or after one month of anti-PD-1 therapy (not recorded which). Every receptor here comes from a human donor with melanoma.

In this sample, this clonotype is medium-sized. V is TRBV19 and J is TRBJ2-7, with TRBD1 as a possible D gene (6 bases). There are 14 residues in the CDR3. Per the germline V gene, CDR1 is LNHDA and CDR2 is SQIVND (reference sequence). Trimming removed 2 bases at V and 3 bases at J, with 11 bases between. The CDR3 is CASSIIGGSYEQYF. CDR3 DNA: TGTGCCAGTAGTATAATAGGGGGAAGCTACGAGCAGTACTTC.

Notes on this clonotype: This may arise from a read error, as a much more abundant clone is one base away. This chain uses TRBV18 with TRBJ2-7, with D perhaps matching TRBD1 or TRBD2 (6 bases each). Trimming cost V 3 bases and J 2 bases, with 14 bases left between them. Germline CDR1 KGHSH, CDR2 LQKENI. The CDR3 is 15 residues long. The CDR3 protein is CASSPDRREPYEQYF. The CDR3 DNA is TGTGCCAGCTCACCCGACAGGAGGGAGCCCTACGAGCAGTACTTC.

By its share, this clonotype is medium-sized. J is TRBJ2-3 and V is TRBV29-1, with D tentatively TRBD1 or TRBD2 (5 bases each). CDR3 length equals 15 residues. Trimming removed 2 bases at V and 2 bases at J, with 14 bases between. The germline gives CDR1 SQVTM, CDR2 ANQGSEA. CDR3 protein: CSVEQGDTHTDTQYF. Written as DNA, the CDR3 is TGCAGCGTTGAACAGGGAGACACACACACAGATACGCAGTATTTT.

By share of the sample, this clonotype is medium-sized. V is TRBV7-2 and J is TRBJ1-5; 10 bases are shared with TRBD1. Germline CDR1 reads SGHTA; CDR2 reads FQGNSA. V lost 5 bases, J lost 7 bases, and 8 bases stayed unmatched. CDR3 length: 15 amino acids. The DNA for the CDR3 is TGTGCCAGCAGCCAGGGACAGGGGAAGTCGCAGCCCCAGCATTTT. Translating it yields CASSQGQGKSQPQHF. Combining the CDR3 with reference TRBV7-2 and TRBJ1-5 gives the whole variable domain GAGVSQSPSNKVTEKGKDVELRCDPISGHTALYWYRQSLGQGLEFLIYFQGNSAPDKSGLPSDRFSAERTGGSVSTLTIQRTQQEDSAVYLCASSQGQGKSQPQHFGDGTRLSIL.

As regards this clonotype: A much larger clone sits a single nucleotide away, making a read error possible. The CDR3 loop reads CASSPRVREQYF. The CDR3 region has the DNA TGTGCCAGCAGTCCCAGGGTCCGCGAGCAGTACTTC. The chain links TRBV2 to TRBJ2-7; a weak D match, TRBD1 (5 bases). The CDR3 has 12 residues. The germline V gene encodes CDR1 SNHLY and CDR2 FYNNEI. The V end was cut by 5 bases, the J end by 6 bases, with 11 bases between.

This clonotype is medium-sized by share. This chain connects TRBV11-2 to TRBJ2-1; 10 bases are a match to TRBD2. V lost 4 bases to trimming and J lost 4 bases; unmatched junction nucleotides: 4. This CDR3 spans 15 amino acids. Germline CDR1 is SGHAT and CDR2 is FQNNGV. The CDR3 sequence is CASSSGLAVYNEQFF. CDR3 nucleotides: TGTGCCAGCAGCTCCGGACTAGCGGTTTACAATGAGCAGTTCTTC.

This clonotype is large (0.1 to 1%) by share. This chain connects TRBV5-8 to TRBJ2-7, with 9 positions matching TRBD1. The CDR3 runs 15 residues. Germline V gives CDR1 SGHTS, CDR2 YDEGEE. J gave up 6 bases and V 0 bases, and 7 bases lay outside the gene matches. CDR3 DNA: TGTGCCAGCAGCTTGGAGGGGACAGGGTTGGTCGAGCAGTACTTC. It specifies CASSLEGTGLVEQYF.

The chain uses TRBV4-2 and TRBJ2-7; tentative D call: TRBD2 (6 bases). V was cut by 0 bases and J by 6 bases, with 9 bases left in between. Germline-derived CDR1 and CDR2 are LGHNA and YNFKEQ. The CDR3 is 13 residues long. DNA of the CDR3: TGTGCCAGCAGCCAAGAGGAGGGATTCGAGCAGTACTTC. It translates to CASSQEEGFEQYF.

The chain couples TRBV29-1 to TRBJ2-1, with 12 nucleotides matching TRBD2. J gave up 0 bases and V 8 bases, and 8 bases lay outside the gene matches. The CDR3 loop spans 16 amino acids. CDR1 is SQVTM and CDR2 is ANQGSEA in the germline V gene. This chain's CDR3 is CSSIGLAGTSYNEQFF. The CDR3 DNA follows: TGCAGCTCAATAGGACTAGCGGGAACCTCCTACAATGAGCAGTTCTTC.

This clonotype is labeled as medium-sized. The V gene is TRBV7-2, the J gene TRBJ2-3; D gene ambiguous. The CDR3 runs 14 residues. Germline V gene sequence: CDR1 SGHTA, CDR2 FQGNSA. V shed 1 base and J shed 4 bases, with 9 bases lying between them. The CDR3 spells CASSLGVSADTQYF. CDR3 DNA sequence: TGTGCCAGCAGCTTAGGGGTCTCCGCAGATACGCAGTATTTT.